These 32 T cell receptor beta chains share one sample of origin, sequenced in a study of blood T cell repertoires in COVID-19. Produced via immunoSEQ multiplex PCR; TCRdb's table is partial and in-frame only. Of about 180,000 clones detected, roughly 80% appear once; the ten largest clones hold approximately 15%. Source material: PBMCs or T cells enriched from blood (not recorded which). Receptors originate from a man between 60 and 75 years old who had been exposed to COVID-19.

The chain links TRBV28 to TRBJ1-6; D gene unclear. Germline-derived CDR1 and CDR2 are MDHEN and SYDVKM. CDR3 length equals 12 residues. The germline V and J ends were trimmed by 7 bases and 9 bases, with 10 bases remaining between them. CDR3 nucleotide sequence: TGTGCCAGCAATGAGGGCGGTTCACCCCTCCACTTT. Translation: CASNEGGSPLHF. Full variable domain (outside the CDR3, taken from reference TRBV28 and TRBJ1-6): DVKVTQSSRYLVKRTGEKVFLECVQDMDHENMFWYRQDPGLGLRLIYFSYDVKMKEKGDIPEGYSVSREKKERFSLILESASTNQTSMYLCASNEGGSPLHFGNGTRLTVT.

This clone was seen only a few times. The V call is TRBV24-1, the J call TRBJ2-7; TRBD1 agrees at 9 bases. Germline-derived CDR1 and CDR2 are KGHDR and SFDVKD. The length of the CDR3 is 15 residues. After removal of 4 bases from V and 3 bases from J, the junction contained 6 bases not matched to a gene. The CDR3 loop is CATSDPGTGRYEQYF. DNA for the CDR3: TGTGCCACCAGTGACCCCGGGACAGGGCGCTACGAGCAGTACTTC.

The chain joins TRBV19 to TRBJ2-6; 8 bases map to TRBD1. The CDR3 has 18 residues. Germline CDR1 is LNHDA and CDR2 is SQIVND (reference sequence). With V trimmed by 8 bases and J by 0 bases, 12 bases remained unmatched. CDR3 region: CASGRGQVNPSGANVLTF. The CDR3 nucleotides are TGTGCCAGTGGTAGGGGACAGGTTAATCCCTCTGGGGCCAACGTCCTGACTTTC.

The chain uses TRBV19 and TRBJ2-7; TRBD2 might be the D (5 bases). This CDR3 has 14 residues. Germline V gene lookup returns CDR1 LNHDA and CDR2 SQIVND (reference sequence). V dropped 3 bases and J dropped 2 bases, with 11 bases sitting between them. The CDR3: CASSMRTETYEQYF. The DNA of the CDR3 is TGTGCCAGTAGTATGCGGACTGAGACCTACGAGCAGTACTTC.

The V call is TRBV5-1, the J call TRBJ2-7, with TRBD1 identical over 7 bases. The CDR3 spans 15 residues. Germline CDR1 SGHRS, CDR2 YFSETQ. J gave up 3 bases and V 5 bases, and 11 bases lay outside the gene matches. The CDR3 here is CASSGGYRGGYEQYF. In DNA form, the CDR3 reads TGCGCCAGCAGTGGGGGTTACAGGGGTGGCTACGAGCAGTACTTC.

This chain uses TRBV18 with TRBJ1-3; 8 positions agree with TRBD1. With V trimmed by 4 bases and J by 0 bases, 5 bases remained unmatched. Germline CDR1 and CDR2: KGHSH and LQKENI. The CDR3 sequence is 16 residues long. CDR3 in amino acids: CASSQTGADSGNTIYF. In nucleotides, the CDR3 is TGTGCCAGCTCACAGACAGGGGCCGACTCTGGAAACACCATATATTTT.

The table lists this clone with a count of one. This CDR3 is CASSEDRVYGYTF. Here the CDR3 DNA reads TGCGCCAGCAGTGAGGACAGGGTCTATGGCTACACCTTC. The rearrangement uses TRBV10-2 and TRBJ1-2; 7 bases match TRBD1. From germline, CDR1 is WSHSY and CDR2 SAAADI. V trimming: 2 bases; J trimming: 4 bases; junction bases outside the gene matches: 1. This CDR3 is 13 amino acids long.

A note on this clone: A much bigger clone sits one base away, suggesting this may be a read error. The gene calls are TRBV11-2 and TRBJ1-1; possibly TRBD1 for D (5 bases). CDR3 length: 14 residues. Germline values: CDR1 SGHAT, CDR2 FQNNGV. The V end was cut by 1 base, the J end by 0 bases, with 6 bases between. The CDR3 sequence: CASSLAGLNTEAFF. DNA of the CDR3: TGTGCCAGCAGCTTAGCAGGGCTGAACACTGAAGCTTTCTTT.

The J gene is TRBJ2-7, the V gene TRBV6-5; a possible D gene is TRBD2 (6 bases). The V end lost 10 bases, the J end lost 1 base, and 11 bases lay between the germline ends. Looked up from germline, CDR1 is MNHEY and CDR2 is SVGAGI. The CDR3 has 12 residues. CDR3 amino acids: CATGRGSYEQYF. CDR3 nucleotide sequence: TGTGCCACTGGGCGGGGTTCCTACGAGCAGTACTTC.

V is TRBV2 and J is TRBJ1-5, with D unresolved. The ends were cut back, 4 bases at V and 7 bases at J, with 11 bases in the middle. There are 13 residues in the CDR3. CDR1 is SNHLY and CDR2 is FYNNEI in the germline V gene. The CDR3 sequence: CASSGEVRQPQHF. The DNA of the CDR3 is TGTGCCAGCAGTGGGGAGGTACGGCAGCCCCAGCATTTT.

This rearrangement joins TRBV13 to TRBJ2-7; D remains ambiguous. Germline CDR1 reads PRHDT; CDR2 reads FYEKMQ (reference sequence). V lost 2 bases and J 3 bases, leaving 5 bases between the germline ends. The CDR3 contains 12 residues. This CDR3 reads CASSLTGYEQYF. For the CDR3, the DNA is TGTGCCAGCAGCTTAACGGGCTACGAGCAGTACTTC.

J is TRBJ1-2 and V is TRBV2, with 10 bases lining up with TRBD1. Trimming took 5 bases from V and 2 from J; bases not matched to a gene: 2. This CDR3 comprises 14 residues. Germline V lookup: CDR1 SNHLY, CDR2 FYNNEI. The CDR3 region is CASSRTGGNYGYTF. CDR3 bases: TGTGCCAGCAGTCGGACAGGGGGAAACTATGGCTACACCTTC.

Of note for this clone: A junction boundary mismatches the germline segment, possibly from a read error. The V and J genes are TRBV12-3 or TRBV12-4 and TRBJ2-7; 7 bases fit TRBD1. The CDR3 is 13 residues long. The CDR3 region is CASSWGPGQPRGF. DNA of the CDR3: TGTGCCAGCAGCTGGGGGCCGGGACAGCCTCGGGGCTTC.

This clone was seen a few times. The chain combines TRBV27 with TRBJ2-1; D is ambiguous. This CDR3 has 12 amino acids. V lost 5 bases and J lost 10, with 12 bases in between. Germline V CDR1 and CDR2: MNHEY, SMNVEV (reference sequence). The CDR3 region is CASSQLTGEQFF. Written as DNA, the CDR3 is TGTGCCAGCAGTCAATTGACCGGGGAGCAGTTCTTC.

The sample holds a few counts of this clone. The gene calls are TRBV3-1 (or the pseudogene TRBV3-2) and TRBJ2-7; D is undetermined. CDR3 size: 14 residues. CDR1 and CDR2 (germline): LGHDT, YNNKEL (reference sequence). V was trimmed by 0 bases and J by 6 bases, leaving 12 bases between them. CDR3 sequence: CASSQESRSPEQYF. Here the CDR3 DNA reads TGTGCCAGCAGCCAAGAATCGAGATCCCCCGAGCAGTACTTC.

V gene TRBV2 combines with J gene TRBJ2-2; 8 bases agree with TRBD2. Germline CDR1 SNHLY, CDR2 FYNNEI. The CDR3 has 15 residues. The V segment lost 6 bases and the J segment 0 bases; nucleotides outside the gene matches: 3. The CDR3 DNA reads TGTGCCAGCAGGGCGGGACTAGCGAACACCGGGGAGCTGTTTTTT. Translation gives CASRAGLANTGELFF.

The chain employs TRBV28 and TRBJ2-2; TRBD1 is a possible D gene (5 bases). Trimming took off 5 bases at V and 4 bases at J, with 17 bases between the two ends. The CDR3 totals 16 residues. Germline CDR1 is MDHEN and CDR2 is SYDVKM. The DNA for the CDR3 is TGTGCCAGCAGTGGGCTGGCAGGGCGACCCACCGGGGAGCTGTTTTTT. Its protein is CASSGLAGRPTGELFF.

CDR3 sequence (DNA): TGTGCCAGCAGCCAGGGGGCTCATGGCTACACCTTC. Translation gives CASSQGAHGYTF. The chain combines TRBV3-1 (or the pseudogene TRBV3-2) with TRBJ1-2, with D possibly matching TRBD1 (6 bases). Germline values: CDR1 LGHDT, CDR2 YNNKEL (reference sequence). Trimming stripped 3 bases from V and 6 bases from J, with 8 bases between. The CDR3 has 12 residues.

The chain couples TRBV28 to TRBJ2-7, with D unresolved. There are 13 residues in the CDR3. In germline, CDR1 is MDHEN, CDR2 SYDVKM. The CDR3: CASRETPSVEQYF. The CDR3 DNA sequence: TGTGCTTCCCGCGAAACCCCTTCCGTCGAGCAGTACTTC.

The count of this clone is one. The chain combines TRBV12-3 or TRBV12-4 with TRBJ1-2; perhaps TRBD1 as D (5 bases). V was trimmed by 9 bases and J by 0 bases, leaving 11 bases between them. The CDR3 contains 13 residues. The CDR3 sequence: CASGASSNYGYTF. The CDR3 DNA follows: TGTGCCAGTGGGGCCAGTTCTAACTATGGCTACACCTTC.

The chain combines TRBV9 with TRBJ2-5, with 7 bases that match TRBD1. Germline V gene data show CDR1 as SGDLS and CDR2 as YYNGEE. V shed 5 bases, J shed 1 base, and the junction held 8 bases outside the gene matches. The CDR3 loop spans 15 amino acids. The CDR3 spells CASSARTGGQETQYF. For the CDR3, the DNA is TGTGCCAGCAGTGCTCGGACAGGAGGCCAAGAGACCCAGTACTTC.

The CDR3 spells CAWSLAGGSYEQYF. CDR3 sequence (DNA): TGTGCCTGGAGTCTAGCGGGGGGGTCCTACGAGCAGTACTTC. This sequence joins TRBV30 and TRBJ2-7; 12 bases align to TRBD2. The junction had 0 bases not matched to a gene; V was cut back by 2 bases and J by 1 base. The CDR3 runs 14 residues. Germline CDR1 and CDR2: GTSNPN and SVGIG (reference sequence). The entire variable domain, with the rest obtained from reference TRBV30 and TRBJ2-7, is as follows: SQTIHQWPATLVQPVGSPLSLECTVEGTSNPNLYWYRQAAGRGLQLLFYSVGIGQISSEVPQNLSASRPQDRQFILSSKKLLLSDSGFYLCAWSLAGGSYEQYFGPGTRLTVT.

The CDR3 protein is CSVGAGERGYTF. Written as DNA, the CDR3 is TGCAGCGTCGGGGCAGGGGAGCGTGGCTACACCTTC. This sequence joins TRBV29-1 and TRBJ1-2, with D tentatively TRBD1 (6 bases). V lost 6 bases to trimming and J lost 7 bases, with 15 bases between them. The CDR3 has 12 residues. The germline V gene has CDR1 SQVTM and CDR2 ANQGSEA.

The rearrangement links TRBV14 to TRBJ1-1; TRBD1 might be the D (5 bases). Germline lookup yields CDR1 SGHDN and CDR2 FVKESK. V gave up 4 bases and J gave up 0 bases, with 6 bases separating them. The CDR3 is 13 amino acids. The CDR3, as DNA: TGTGCCAGCAGCCGACAGTTGAACACTGAAGCTTTCTTT. It yields the protein CASSRQLNTEAFF.

DNA of the CDR3: TGTGCCAGCAGTCGATCCGACAGGGGAGCTTTCTTT. This encodes CASSRSDRGAFF. The V call is TRBV11-3, the J call TRBJ1-1; the match to TRBD1 covers 8 bases. The CDR3 covers 12 residues. V gave up 6 bases and J gave up 10 bases; unmatched junction bases: 7. Germline CDR1 SGHNT, CDR2 YENEEA.

This clone was recorded only once. This chain uses TRBV18 with TRBJ1-2, with no clear D. This CDR3 region has 12 residues. With 3 bases removed from V and 6 bases from J, the gap between germline ends came to 8 bases. Germline V gene lookup returns CDR1 KGHSH and CDR2 LQKENI. The CDR3 protein is CASSPNANGYTF. The CDR3 bases are TGTGCCAGCTCACCGAACGCGAATGGCTACACCTTC.

This chain connects TRBV19 to TRBJ1-5; tentative D call: TRBD1 (6 bases). With 6 bases removed from V and 0 bases from J, the gap between germline ends came to 18 bases. The germline CDR1 and CDR2 sequences are LNHDA and SQIVND (reference sequence). CDR3 length: 17 residues. CDR3 sequence (DNA): TGTGCCAGTAGGGGAGGGGGGGACGTAAATAGCAATCAGCCCCAGCATTTT. It yields the protein CASRGGGDVNSNQPQHF.

A single count supports this clone. The genes are TRBV7-3 and TRBJ2-5; D unclear. CDR3 length: 13 amino acids. V dropped 2 bases and J dropped 5 bases, with 9 bases sitting between them. The germline CDR1 and CDR2 sequences are SGHTA and FQGTGA. CDR3 loop: CASSLESLETQYF. CDR3 bases: TGTGCCAGCAGCTTAGAGTCCCTGGAGACCCAGTACTTC.

The rearrangement uses TRBV4-3 and TRBJ2-2; 9 nucleotides match TRBD2. V lost 1 base and J lost 0; bases outside the gene matches: 6. CDR1 is LGHNA, CDR2 YSLEER, per germline. The CDR3 covers 18 residues. CDR3 nucleotides: TGCGCCAGCAGCCAAGCGGGAGCGGGAGGCCCGAACACCGGGGAGCTGTTTTTT. Protein: CASSQAGAGGPNTGELFF.

V and J are TRBV5-6 and TRBJ2-1; maybe TRBD2 (6 bases). The CDR3 sequence is 13 residues long. Germline V gene sequence: CDR1 SGHDT, CDR2 YYEEEE. Deletions cut 1 base from V and 5 bases from J, with 7 bases between. CDR3 nucleotide sequence: TGTGCCAGCAGCTTGTGGAGGGACAATGAGCAGTTCTTC. Its translation: CASSLWRDNEQFF.

The rearrangement links TRBV6-5 to TRBJ1-1; D is uncertain. The V gene's germline CDR1 is MNHEY and CDR2 SVGAGI. Deletions cut 5 bases from V and 4 bases from J, with 14 bases between. The length of the CDR3 is 14 residues. Here the CDR3 reads CASSLKSEGTEAFF. As DNA, the CDR3 is TGTGCCAGCAGTCTCAAAAGTGAGGGCACTGAAGCTTTCTTT.

The chain links TRBV10-3 to TRBJ2-2; TRBD2 matches at 8 bases. V lost 7 bases to trimming and J lost 3 bases; unmatched junction nucleotides: 16. CDR1 is ENHRY, CDR2 SYGVKD, per germline. The CDR3 has 18 residues. The DNA for the CDR3 is TGTGCCATCAAGACTAGCGCCTTGTTATTTGGGGACACCGGGGAGCTGTTTTTT. It codes for CAIKTSALLFGDTGELFF.